This T cell receptor (beta chain) appears in the sequencing data of a study of beta chain features in type 1 diabetes. This clone was seen ten or more times. There are 14 residues in the CDR3. Per the germline V gene, CDR1 is SQVTM and CDR2 is ANQGSEA. The V and J ends lost 8 bases and 0 bases, in that order; junction bases with no gene match: 6. Expressed TCRB transcripts were sequenced, since all the RNA that had been isolated was reverse transcribed. Each sample of naive, central memory or regulatory T cells had, on average, approximately 3.5 million reads. Generated by immunoSEQ multiplex PCR, the TCRdb table keeps only in-frame clones and is missing some. Among some 500,000 clones listed, 11% were seen once.

The V call is TRBV29-1, the J call TRBJ2-1; 8 bases map to TRBD1. The TCR was taken from a young woman in good health. Material for sequencing was naive CD4+ T cells from blood. CDR3 protein: CSSKDRASYNEQFF. For the CDR3, the DNA is TGCAGCTCAAAGGACAGGGCCTCCTACAATGAGCAGTTCTTC.